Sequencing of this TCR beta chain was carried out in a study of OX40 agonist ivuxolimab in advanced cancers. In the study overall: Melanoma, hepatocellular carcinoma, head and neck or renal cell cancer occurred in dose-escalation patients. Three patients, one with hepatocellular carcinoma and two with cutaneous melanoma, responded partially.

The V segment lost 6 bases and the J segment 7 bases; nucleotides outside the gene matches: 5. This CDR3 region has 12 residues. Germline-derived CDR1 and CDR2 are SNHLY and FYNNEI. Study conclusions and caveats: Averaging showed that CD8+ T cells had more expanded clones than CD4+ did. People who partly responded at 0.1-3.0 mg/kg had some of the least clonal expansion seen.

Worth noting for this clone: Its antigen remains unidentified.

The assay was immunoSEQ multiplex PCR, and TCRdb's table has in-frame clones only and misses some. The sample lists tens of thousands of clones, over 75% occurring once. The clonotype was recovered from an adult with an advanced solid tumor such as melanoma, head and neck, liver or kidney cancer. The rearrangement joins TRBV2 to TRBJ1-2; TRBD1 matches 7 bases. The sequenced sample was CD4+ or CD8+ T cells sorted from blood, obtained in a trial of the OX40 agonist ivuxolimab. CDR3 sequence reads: CASSKDRTGYTF. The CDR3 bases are TGTGCCAGCAGCAAGGACAGGACTGGCTACACCTTC.